Each of the 27 T cell receptor beta chains below was sequenced from the same sample in a study of blood T cell repertoires in COVID-19. Assay used: immunoSEQ multiplex PCR; TCRdb lists only in-frame clones, some missing. The sample has 100,000 to 150,000 clones, approximately 90% seen once. The sequenced sample consisted of peripheral blood. These receptors all come from a man aged 50 to 59 with active or convalescent COVID-19.

The genes are TRBV3-1 (or the pseudogene TRBV3-2) and TRBJ1-2, with D uncertain. Deletions cut 4 bases from V and 4 bases from J, with 13 bases between. The CDR3 spans 14 residues. Per the germline V gene, CDR1 is LGHDT and CDR2 is YNNKEL (reference sequence). The CDR3 DNA sequence: TGTGCCAGCAGCCTCTCCCGGAGCCGCTATGGCTACACCTTC. Protein product: CASSLSRSRYGYTF.

J is TRBJ2-1 and V is TRBV5-1; D is perhaps TRBD1 (6 bases). Trimming left V 4 bases short and J 6 bases short, with 14 bases between. The CDR3 runs 14 residues. CDR1 SGHRS and CDR2 YFSETQ come from the germline V gene. The CDR3 coding sequence is TGCGCCAGCAGCGCGACACAGGGTCCCAATGAGCAGTTCTTC. Encoded protein: CASSATQGPNEQFF.

The gene calls are TRBV5-4 and TRBJ2-5; no clear D gene. Trimming shortened V by 2 bases and J by 1 base, and 6 bases separated the two germline ends. The CDR3 is 13 amino acids. Germline V lookup: CDR1 SGHNT, CDR2 YYREEE (reference sequence). Here the CDR3 DNA reads TGTGCCAGCAGCTTTAGTGTCCAAGAGACCCAGTACTTC. Translation gives CASSFSVQETQYF.

J is TRBJ1-1 and V is TRBV5-6, with 9 nucleotides matching TRBD1. This CDR3 spans 15 amino acids. With V trimmed by 3 bases and J by 4 bases, 7 bases remained unmatched. Germline V gives CDR1 SGHDT, CDR2 YYEEEE. The DNA for the CDR3 is TGTGCCAGCAGCTCGACCGGGACAGGGTTCACTGAAGCTTTCTTT. Protein sequence: CASSSTGTGFTEAFF. Filled out from reference TRBV5-6 and TRBJ1-1, the complete variable domain reads DAGVTQSPTHLIKTRGQQVTLRCSPKSGHDTVSWYQQALGQGPQFIFQYYEEEERQRGNFPDRFSGHQFPNYSSELNVNALLLGDSALYLCASSSTGTGFTEAFFGQGTRLTVV.

This clone was found a few times. The DNA of the CDR3 is TGTGCTAGTGGTGGGACAGGGGGGCCTAACACTGAAGCTTTCTTT. Its protein is CASGGTGGPNTEAFF. The chain employs TRBV12-5 and TRBJ1-1, with TRBD1 matching over 11 bases. Trimming at V came to 5 bases and at J to 2 bases, leaving 4 bases not matched to a gene. This CDR3 is built from 15 residues. Germline V lookup: CDR1 LGHNT, CDR2 FRNRAP.

This chain uses TRBV6-5 with TRBJ1-1, with TRBD1 matching over 9 bases. From germline, CDR1 is MNHEY and CDR2 SVGAGI. This CDR3 is 15 amino acids long. The V and J ends lost 0 bases and 5 bases, in that order; junction bases with no gene match: 4. The CDR3 DNA is TGTGCCAGCAGTTACTCGGAGACAGGGGGTACTGAAGCTTTCTTT. Translating gives CASSYSETGGTEAFF.

This rearrangement joins TRBV5-1 to TRBJ2-3; 7 nucleotides agree with TRBD2. The CDR3 has 15 amino acids. The V and J ends lost 4 bases and 5 bases, in that order; junction bases with no gene match: 10. In germline, CDR1 is SGHRS, CDR2 YFSETQ. CDR3 nucleotides: TGCGCCAGCAGCATAGGACTAGGAGTTCAAGATACGCAGTATTTT. Residues: CASSIGLGVQDTQYF.

This clone was seen only once. The J gene is TRBJ2-5, the V gene TRBV4-1; D perhaps matches TRBD2 (7 bases). Trimming left V 4 bases short and J 1 base short, with 13 bases between. Germline assignment: CDR1 MGHRA and CDR2 YSYEKL. The CDR3 has 15 amino acids. In DNA form, the CDR3 reads TGCGCCAGCAGCCCCTCGGCGGGGGCCCAAGAGACCCAGTACTTC. It is translated as CASSPSAGAQETQYF.

The chain links TRBV6-5 to TRBJ1-5, with D tentatively TRBD1 (6 bases). The CDR3 loop spans 13 amino acids. Germline CDR1 MNHEY, CDR2 SVGAGI. Between the trimmed V and J ends, which lost 7 bases and 6 bases, there was a span of 13 bases. The CDR3 sequence is CASTGGGGQPQHF. The CDR3 coding sequence is TGTGCCAGCACCGGGGGGGGCGGTCAGCCCCAGCATTTT.

The gene calls are TRBV7-9 and TRBJ1-2; the D gene is possibly TRBD1 (5 bases). The V and J ends lost 0 bases and 8 bases respectively, with 19 bases between them. Germline V gives CDR1 SEHNR, CDR2 FQNEAQ (reference sequence). This CDR3 comprises 16 residues. The CDR3 loop reads CASSLALGDSSGGYTF. DNA for the CDR3: TGTGCCAGCAGCTTAGCGCTAGGGGATTCGTCTGGGGGCTACACCTTC.

The chain links TRBV5-1 to TRBJ2-2; 13 bases fit TRBD2. Per the germline V gene, CDR1 is SGHRS and CDR2 is YFSETQ. This CDR3 has 19 residues. The junction had 9 bases not matched to a gene; V was cut back by 3 bases and J by 1 base. For the CDR3, the DNA is TGCGCCAGCAGCTCCCGGGGCGGGACTAGCGGGGAGAACACCGGGGAGCTGTTTTTT. Amino acids: CASSSRGGTSGENTGELFF. The variable domain in full, with the rest retrieved from reference TRBV5-1 and TRBJ2-2, is KAGVTQTPRYLIKTRGQQVTLSCSPISGHRSVSWYQQTPGQGLQFLFEYFSETQRNKGNFPGRFSGRQFSNSRSEMNVSTLELGDSALYLCASSSRGGTSGENTGELFFGEGSRLTVL.

V gene TRBV5-1 combines with J gene TRBJ1-6; D gene unclear. The CDR3 is 14 amino acids. Germline values: CDR1 SGHRS, CDR2 YFSETQ. V was shortened by 0 bases and J by 7 bases, with 8 bases between the two germline ends. In nucleotides, the CDR3 is TGCGCCAGCAGCTTGGGTTCAGAAAATTCACCCCTCCACTTT. Its translation: CASSLGSENSPLHF.

The rearrangement links TRBV7-9 to TRBJ2-7; D unresolved. V lost 2 bases and J lost 2, with 13 bases in between. Germline CDR1 SEHNR, CDR2 FQNEAQ (reference sequence). CDR3 length: 15 residues. The CDR3 nucleotides are TGTGCCAGCAGCTTATCCGGGTTTGGAGCCTACGAGCAGTACTTC. Amino acids: CASSLSGFGAYEQYF. Drawing the rest from reference TRBV7-9 and TRBJ2-7, the complete variable domain is DTGVSQNPRHKITKRGQNVTFRCDPISEHNRLYWYRQTLGQGPEFLTYFQNEAQLEKSRLLSDRFSAERPKGSFSTLEIQRTEQGDSAMYLCASSLSGFGAYEQYFGPGTRLTVT.

The chain carries TRBV4-1 and TRBJ1-2; no firm D call. Trimming removed 1 base from V and 4 bases from J, with 13 bases in between. Germline V gene data show CDR1 as MGHRA and CDR2 as YSYEKL. CDR3 size: 15 residues. The CDR3 reads CASSQGREGRYGYTF. CDR3 in DNA: TGCGCCAGCAGCCAAGGGAGGGAGGGCCGCTATGGCTACACCTTC.

The V gene is TRBV7-8, the J gene TRBJ1-2, with 10 bases aligning to TRBD1. The CDR3 has 14 residues. The V gene's germline CDR1 is SGHVS and CDR2 FQNEAQ. Trimming took 4 bases from V and 6 from J; bases not matched to a gene: 5. CDR3: CASSSDRGRNGYTF. In DNA form, the CDR3 reads TGTGCCAGCAGCTCCGACAGGGGGCGAAATGGCTACACCTTC.

The chain couples TRBV4-1 to TRBJ2-2; TRBD1 might be the D (6 bases). CDR1 MGHRA and CDR2 YSYEKL come from the germline V gene. Trimming removed 4 bases at V and 5 bases at J, with 8 bases between. The CDR3 is 13 amino acids. In DNA form, the CDR3 reads TGCGCCAGCAGCCGCACAGGGACCGGGGAGCTGTTTTTT. This encodes CASSRTGTGELFF.

The CDR3, as DNA: TGTGCCAGCAGGGGACAGGGGTACGAGCAGTACTTC. Translated, it gives CASRGQGYEQYF. V gene TRBV6-6 combines with J gene TRBJ2-7, with 10 bases fitting TRBD1. Germline values: CDR1 MNHNY, CDR2 SVGAGI (reference sequence). This CDR3 contains 12 residues. V shed 6 bases, J shed 4 bases, and the junction held 0 bases outside the gene matches.

The sample holds a few counts of this clone. The gene calls are TRBV6-5 and TRBJ1-4; D call uncertain. The CDR3 has 13 amino acids. The germline V and J ends were trimmed by 6 bases and 5 bases, with 10 bases remaining between them. CDR1 and CDR2 from the germline V gene are MNHEY and SVGAGI. The CDR3 sequence is CASSVSANEKLFF. As DNA, the CDR3 is TGTGCCAGCAGCGTCAGCGCCAATGAAAAACTGTTTTTT.

The rearrangement links TRBV19 to TRBJ2-2, with D tentatively TRBD2 (6 bases). Trimming left V 3 bases short and J 2 bases short, with 10 bases between. CDR3 length: 15 amino acids. CDR1 is LNHDA and CDR2 is SQIVND in the germline V gene (reference sequence). The DNA of the CDR3 is TGTGCCAGTAGTATTCGGGGGAGTAACACCGGGGAGCTGTTTTTT. Residues: CASSIRGSNTGELFF. The variable domain in full, completed from reference TRBV19 and TRBJ2-2, reads DGGITQSPKYLFRKEGQNVTLSCEQNLNHDAMYWYRQDPGQGLRLIYYSQIVNDFQKGDIAEGYSVSREKKESFPLTVTSAQKNPTAFYLCASSIRGSNTGELFFGEGSRLTVL.

The chain uses TRBV19 and TRBJ2-1, with a tentative D call TRBD1 (6 bases). Germline V gene lookup returns CDR1 LNHDA and CDR2 SQIVND (reference sequence). V shed 5 bases and J shed 0 bases, with 11 bases lying between them. The CDR3 sequence is 15 residues long. The CDR3 coding sequence is TGTGCCAGTAGTGTCGACAGGAGCTCCTACAATGAGCAGTTCTTC. This codes for CASSVDRSSYNEQFF.

The rearrangement links TRBV6-5 to TRBJ2-5; 8 nucleotides match TRBD1. Germline V lookup: CDR1 MNHEY, CDR2 SVGAGI. The CDR3 is made up of 14 amino acids. V trimming: 7 bases; J trimming: 2 bases; junction bases outside the gene matches: 6. The CDR3: CASIDRGRQETQYF. The CDR3 DNA follows: TGTGCCAGCATAGACAGGGGCCGACAAGAGACCCAGTACTTC.

This sequence joins TRBV6-2 or TRBV6-3 and TRBJ2-3; 8 nucleotides align to TRBD1. The germline CDR1 and CDR2 sequences are MNHEY and SVGEGT. This CDR3 has 15 amino acids. The V segment lost 0 bases and the J segment 2 bases; nucleotides outside the gene matches: 1. The CDR3 reads CASSYSTGDTDTQYF. CDR3 bases: TGTGCCAGCAGTTACTCGACAGGGGACACAGATACGCAGTATTTT.

V gene TRBV7-6 combines with J gene TRBJ2-2, with D maybe TRBD2 (5 bases). The CDR3 is made up of 13 amino acids. CDR1 and CDR2 from the germline V gene are SGHVS and FNYEAQ. V was clipped by 5 bases and J by 6 bases, with 10 bases between them. The CDR3 region has the DNA TGTGCCAGCAGCCTAACTAGATCCGGGGAGCTGTTTTTT. Its translation is CASSLTRSGELFF.

This chain links TRBV5-1 with TRBJ1-4; perhaps TRBD1 as D (6 bases). V was clipped by 3 bases and J by 8 bases, with 14 bases between them. This CDR3 has 14 amino acids. Per the germline V gene, CDR1 is SGHRS and CDR2 is YFSETQ. For the CDR3, the DNA is TGCGCCAGCAGCTCAACAGGGAGAGGGGAAAAACTGTTTTTT. Its translation: CASSSTGRGEKLFF.

This clone turned up a few times. This sequence joins TRBV2 and TRBJ1-4; 9 bases align to TRBD1. J was trimmed by 8 bases and V by 8 bases; bases with no gene match: 6. The CDR3 contains 13 residues. CDR1 and CDR2 from the germline V gene are SNHLY and FYNNEI. The CDR3 spells CASARDRDEKLFF. The CDR3 DNA sequence: TGTGCCAGCGCCCGGGACAGGGACGAAAAACTGTTTTTT.

This chain links TRBV6-2 or TRBV6-3 with TRBJ2-1; 10 bases align to TRBD2. Germline CDR1 MNHEY, CDR2 SVGEGT. The CDR3 is 16 amino acids. The J segment lost 6 bases and the V segment lost 5 bases, leaving 10 bases of the junction unmatched. The CDR3 protein is CASSPLQREGSNEQFF. CDR3 DNA sequence: TGTGCCAGCAGTCCCCTGCAGCGGGAGGGGTCCAATGAGCAGTTCTTC.

This clone appeared a few times. This chain connects TRBV9 to TRBJ1-5, with TRBD1 matching 9 bases. Germline lookup yields CDR1 SGDLS and CDR2 YYNGEE. J lost 6 bases, V lost 4 bases, and 8 bases had no gene match. The CDR3 covers 15 residues. Here the CDR3 reads CASSTTGTGIQPQHF. For the CDR3, the DNA is TGTGCCAGCAGCACCACCGGGACAGGGATTCAGCCCCAGCATTTT.